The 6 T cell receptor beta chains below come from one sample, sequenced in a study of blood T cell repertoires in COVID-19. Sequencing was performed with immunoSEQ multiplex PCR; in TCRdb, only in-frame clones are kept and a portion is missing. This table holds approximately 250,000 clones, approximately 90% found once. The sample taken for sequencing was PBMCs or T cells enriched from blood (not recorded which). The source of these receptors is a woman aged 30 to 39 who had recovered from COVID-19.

The CDR3 bases are TGCGCCCCTCACCGGGACAGAGTTTACAATGAGCAGTTCTTC. Protein: CAPHRDRVYNEQFF. The chain is built from TRBV23-1 and TRBJ2-1; 7 bases match TRBD1. TRBV23-1 is noted as an ORF with a role that remains uncertain. The V and J ends lost 11 bases and 4 bases, in that order; junction bases with no gene match: 11. CDR3 length: 14 residues.

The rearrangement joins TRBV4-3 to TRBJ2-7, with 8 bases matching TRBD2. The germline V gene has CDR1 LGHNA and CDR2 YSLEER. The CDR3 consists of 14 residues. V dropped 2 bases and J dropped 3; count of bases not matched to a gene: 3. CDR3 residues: CASSQLSGSYEQYF. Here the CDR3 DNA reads TGCGCCAGCAGCCAATTGAGCGGGAGCTACGAGCAGTACTTC.

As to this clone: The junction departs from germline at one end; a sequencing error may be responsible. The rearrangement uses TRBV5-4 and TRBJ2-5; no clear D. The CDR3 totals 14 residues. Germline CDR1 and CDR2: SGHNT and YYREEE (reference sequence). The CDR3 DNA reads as TGTGCCAGCAGCCCCGGAGTGAACCAGGAGACCCAGTACTTC. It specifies CASSPGVNQETQYF. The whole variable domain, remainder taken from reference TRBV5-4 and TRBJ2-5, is ETGVTQSPTHLIKTRGQQVTLRCSSQSGHNTVSWYQQALGQGPQFIFQYYREEENGRGNFPPRFSGLQFPNYSSELNVNALELDDSALYLCASSPGVNQETQYFGPGTRLLVL.

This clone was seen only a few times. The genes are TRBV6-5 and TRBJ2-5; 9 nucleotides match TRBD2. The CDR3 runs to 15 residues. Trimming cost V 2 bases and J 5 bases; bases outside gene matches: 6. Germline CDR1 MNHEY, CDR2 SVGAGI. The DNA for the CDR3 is TGTGCCAGCAGTTACGAGGCGGGAGGGTACGAGACCCAGTACTTC. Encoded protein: CASSYEAGGYETQYF.

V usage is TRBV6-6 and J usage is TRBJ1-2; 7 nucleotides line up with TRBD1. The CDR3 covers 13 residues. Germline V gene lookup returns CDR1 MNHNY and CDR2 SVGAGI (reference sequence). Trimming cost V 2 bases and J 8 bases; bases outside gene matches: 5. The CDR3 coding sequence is TGTGCCAGCAGTTACACAGGGGTTGTCGGCTACACCTTC. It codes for CASSYTGVVGYTF.

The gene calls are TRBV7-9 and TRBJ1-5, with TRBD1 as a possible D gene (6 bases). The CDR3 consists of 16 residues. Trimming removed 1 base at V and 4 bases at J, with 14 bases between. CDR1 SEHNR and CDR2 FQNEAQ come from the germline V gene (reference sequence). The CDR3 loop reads CASSLGPGANNQPQHF. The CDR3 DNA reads TGTGCCAGCAGCTTAGGTCCAGGGGCGAATAATCAGCCCCAGCATTTT.